The rows below give T cell receptor beta chains drawn from one sample of a study of T-cell reconstitution after alpha-beta-depleted transplantation in children. TCRdb re-called the PCR reads through MiXCR, storing one row per CDR3 protein. The table lists about a million distinct CDR3 sequences, about 29% of them singletons, with about 28% in the top ten. The sequences come from PBMCs, mostly from graft donor cells, collected 360 days after TCRalphabeta/CD19-depleted stem cell transplant. All receptors come from a boy under two years old who had a stem cell transplant for SCID, so the T cells may come from the graft donor. Both conserved end residues are part of each CDR3. The order of the fields is J gene, V gene, CDR3 protein.

J gene: TRBJ2-7; V gene: TRBV29-1; CDR3 protein: CSAGTPAGGEQYF
J gene: TRBJ2-1; V gene: TRBV24-1; CDR3 protein: CATSDLPFRGRYNEQFF
J gene: TRBJ1-1; V gene: TRBV5-5; CDR3 protein: CASSWGNREAFF
J gene: TRBJ2-1; V gene: TRBV6-5; CDR3 protein: CASSYSNRAKLGALNEQFF
J gene: TRBJ2-1; V gene: TRBV15; CDR3 protein: CAAGGQFSYNEQFF
J gene: TRBJ2-7; V gene: TRBV28; CDR3 protein: CASRGTGFDEQYF
J gene: TRBJ2-3; V gene: TRBV5-6; CDR3 protein: CASSLSGTLRDTQYF
J gene: TRBJ2-1; V gene: TRBV20-1; CDR3 protein: CSARDRGYNEQFF
J gene: TRBJ1-2; V gene: TRBV7-8; CDR3 protein: CASSLVGGDGYTF
J gene: TRBJ1-2; V gene: TRBV20-1; CDR3 protein: CSVRGTLGGYTF
J gene: TRBJ2-7; V gene: TRBV12-3/TRBV12-4; CDR3 protein: CASRGLAGGLGEQYF
J gene: TRBJ2-1; V gene: TRBV3-1; CDR3 protein: CASSQDSGWSSYNEQFF
J gene: TRBJ2-5; V gene: TRBV24-1; CDR3 protein: CATSEAVGAQYF
J gene: TRBJ2-7; V gene: TRBV29-1; CDR3 protein: CSVQGQGGRNEQYF
J gene: TRBJ2-4; V gene: TRBV4-1; CDR3 protein: CASSQVGIVGGIVYF
J gene: TRBJ1-2; V gene: TRBV5-1; CDR3 protein: CASSLPSGTPTQGYTF
J gene: TRBJ2-7; V gene: TRBV5-6; CDR3 protein: CASSHPGGYEQYF
J gene: TRBJ2-1; V gene: TRBV5-1; CDR3 protein: CASSPTSSFYNEQFF
J gene: TRBJ2-1; V gene: TRBV7-9; CDR3 protein: CASSPKRGGHNEQFF
J gene: TRBJ2-1; V gene: TRBV5-1; CDR3 protein: CASSLGTNNEQFF
J gene: TRBJ1-2; V gene: TRBV28; CDR3 protein: CASSPTGFDYGYTF
J gene: TRBJ2-1; V gene: TRBV10-3; CDR3 protein: CAIGLAGELGNEQFF
J gene: TRBJ2-7; V gene: TRBV10-2; CDR3 protein: CASRAGTGGFEQYF
J gene: TRBJ2-1; V gene: TRBV12-3/TRBV12-4; CDR3 protein: CASRSGSEQFF
J gene: TRBJ2-5; V gene: TRBV5-6; CDR3 protein: CASRRGWTRQETQYF
J gene: TRBJ2-1; V gene: TRBV5-1; CDR3 protein: CASSLAPPGQGGGNEQFF
J gene: TRBJ2-5; V gene: TRBV7-9; CDR3 protein: CASSSIGREQETQYF
J gene: TRBJ2-3; V gene: TRBV9; CDR3 protein: CASSDPKAGGSDTQYF
J gene: TRBJ1-1; V gene: TRBV7-9; CDR3 protein: CASSMVVVPDQAFF
J gene: TRBJ1-1; V gene: TRBV12-3/TRBV12-4; CDR3 protein: CASHQWGMNTEAFF
J gene: TRBJ2-5; V gene: TRBV4-1; CDR3 protein: CASSQAGGLGETQYF
J gene: TRBJ2-1; V gene: TRBV12-3/TRBV12-4; CDR3 protein: CASTIPTSGGSNEQFF
J gene: TRBJ1-4; V gene: TRBV5-1; CDR3 protein: CASSLGRVDEKLFF
J gene: TRBJ2-1; V gene: TRBV7-9; CDR3 protein: CASNRGGVFEQFF
J gene: TRBJ1-5; V gene: TRBV20-1; CDR3 protein: CSASLTGGYSNQPQHF
J gene: TRBJ2-2; V gene: TRBV5-1; CDR3 protein: CASRGSNFPSGELFF
J gene: TRBJ2-1; V gene: TRBV4-3; CDR3 protein: CASSQGLAGGWYEQFF